One sample yielded the 8 T cell receptor beta chains listed below, sequenced in a study of blood T cell repertoires in COVID-19. TCRdb keeps only in-frame clones here, not all; method: immunoSEQ multiplex PCR. This table holds about 190,000 clones, about 85% found once. Sequencing input: peripheral blood. The receptors originated from a man in his 70s with active or convalescent COVID-19.

The rearrangement links TRBV27 to TRBJ2-3; D uncertain. The CDR3 loop spans 12 amino acids. Germline lookup yields CDR1 MNHEY and CDR2 SMNVEV (reference sequence). The V end was cut by 2 bases, the J end by 4 bases, with 4 bases between. The CDR3 protein is CASSLPADTQYF. In DNA, the CDR3 is TGTGCCAGCAGTTTACCCGCAGATACGCAGTATTTT.

The CDR3 sequence is CASSEGGLNGYTF. Written as DNA, the CDR3 is TGTGCCAGCAGTGAAGGAGGGCTTAATGGCTACACCTTC. The chain recombines TRBV6-1 with TRBJ1-2; D unclear. Trimming took 1 base from V and 6 from J, leaving 9 bases between them. The CDR3 consists of 13 residues. The germline V gene encodes CDR1 MNHNS and CDR2 SASEGT.

The J gene is TRBJ2-7, the V gene TRBV9; D is undetermined. V gave up 0 bases and J gave up 2 bases, with 18 bases separating them. This CDR3 is built from 17 residues. Germline lookup yields CDR1 SGDLS and CDR2 YYNGEE. The CDR3 nucleotides are TGTGCCAGCAGCGTAGGATGGAGTACGATAGGAACCTACGAGCAGTACTTC. It codes for CASSVGWSTIGTYEQYF.

The chain carries TRBV7-2 and TRBJ1-4, with a weak D call TRBD1 (5 bases). Trimming took off 2 bases at V and 8 bases at J, with 15 bases between the two ends. CDR3 size: 15 residues. The germline CDR1 and CDR2 sequences are SGHTA and FQGNSA. CDR3 residues: CASSLTSGVGEKLFF. The CDR3 DNA sequence: TGTGCCAGCAGCTTAACGTCGGGGGTAGGGGAAAAACTGTTTTTT.

The chain joins TRBV30 to TRBJ2-3; 8 bases are a match to TRBD1. Germline lookup yields CDR1 GTSNPN and CDR2 SVGIG (reference sequence). The length of the CDR3 is 15 residues. The V gene end was trimmed by 0 bases and the J gene end by 1 base; junction bases not matched to a gene: 3. CDR3 coding DNA: TGTGCCTGGAGTGTACAGGACAGGGGCACAGATACGCAGTATTTT. Translating gives CAWSVQDRGTDTQYF.

The CDR3 reads CASSLQGPDTQYF. Here the CDR3 DNA reads TGCGCCAGCAGCTTACAGGGCCCAGATACGCAGTATTTT. J is TRBJ2-3 and V is TRBV5-1; tentatively, D is TRBD1 (6 bases). The CDR3 covers 13 residues. Trimming left V 2 bases short and J 4 bases short, with 8 bases between. CDR1 is SGHRS, CDR2 YFSETQ, per germline.

The J gene is TRBJ2-5, the V gene TRBV24-1; D gene ambiguous. V dropped 9 bases and J dropped 4 bases, with 11 bases sitting between them. Germline V gene lookup returns CDR1 KGHDR and CDR2 SFDVKD. CDR3 size: 12 residues. Written as DNA, the CDR3 is TGTGCCACCGCGCACCCGGGAGAGACCCAGTACTTC. Its protein is CATAHPGETQYF.

The gene calls are TRBV4-3 and TRBJ1-3; D call uncertain. The CDR3 contains 15 residues. Trimming removed 0 bases from V and 0 bases from J, with 6 bases in between. Per germline, CDR1 LGHNA and CDR2 YSLEER. DNA for the CDR3: TGCGCCAGCAGCCAAGATCCGAGCTCTGGAAACACCATATATTTT. Translating it yields CASSQDPSSGNTIYF.